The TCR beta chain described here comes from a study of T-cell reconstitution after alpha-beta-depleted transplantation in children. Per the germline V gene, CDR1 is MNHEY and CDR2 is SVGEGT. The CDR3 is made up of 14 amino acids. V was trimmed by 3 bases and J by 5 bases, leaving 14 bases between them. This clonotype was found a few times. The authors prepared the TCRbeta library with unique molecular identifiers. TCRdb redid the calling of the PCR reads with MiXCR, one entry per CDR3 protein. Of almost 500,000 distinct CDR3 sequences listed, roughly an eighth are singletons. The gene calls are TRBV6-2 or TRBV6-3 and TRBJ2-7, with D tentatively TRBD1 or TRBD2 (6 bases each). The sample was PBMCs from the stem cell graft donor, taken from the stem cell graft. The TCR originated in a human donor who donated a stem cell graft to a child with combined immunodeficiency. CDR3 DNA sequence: TGTGCCAGCAGTTATCTCGGGGGCCAGAACGAGCAGTACTTC. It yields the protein CASSYLGGQNEQYF.